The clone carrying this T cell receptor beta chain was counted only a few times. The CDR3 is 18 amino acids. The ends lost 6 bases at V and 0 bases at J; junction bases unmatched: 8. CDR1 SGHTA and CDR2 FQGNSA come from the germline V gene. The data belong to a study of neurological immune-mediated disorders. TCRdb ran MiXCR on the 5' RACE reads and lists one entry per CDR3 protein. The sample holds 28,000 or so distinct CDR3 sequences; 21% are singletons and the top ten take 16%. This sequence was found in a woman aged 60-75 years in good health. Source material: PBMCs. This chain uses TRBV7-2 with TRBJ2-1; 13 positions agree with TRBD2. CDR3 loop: CASRTSGGPRSSYNEQFF. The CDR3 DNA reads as TGTGCCAGCAGGACTAGCGGGGGGCCGAGGAGCTCCTACAATGAGCAGTTCTTC.